The 30 T cell receptor beta chains reported below all come from one sample, sequenced in a study of blood T cell repertoires in COVID-19. Only in-frame clones appear in the TCRdb table, and some are missing; sequencing was by immunoSEQ multiplex PCR. The sample has fewer than 350,000 clones; roughly 90% are singletons. The sample comprised peripheral blood. The receptors shown here come from a man younger than 45 with COVID-19, enrolled during active disease.

The chain recombines TRBV4-1 with TRBJ1-2; 7 positions match TRBD1. Germline CDR1 MGHRA, CDR2 YSYEKL. The trim removed 3 bases at V and 2 bases at J, leaving 3 bases unmatched. This CDR3 is 14 amino acids long. The CDR3 loop is CASSQMDRNYGYTF. CDR3 coding DNA: TGCGCCAGCAGCCAGATGGACAGGAACTATGGCTACACCTTC.

The genes are TRBV28 and TRBJ2-2, with TRBD2 matching 7 bases. V gave up 5 bases and J gave up 3 bases; unmatched junction bases: 9. This CDR3 comprises 16 residues. Germline lookup yields CDR1 MDHEN and CDR2 SYDVKM. CDR3 in amino acids: CASSPADLADTGELFF. The CDR3 DNA reads TGTGCCAGCAGTCCCGCCGACCTAGCGGACACCGGGGAGCTGTTTTTT.

The genes are TRBV18 and TRBJ1-1; D is possibly TRBD1 (6 bases). Germline V CDR1 and CDR2: KGHSH, LQKENI. The CDR3 is 13 amino acids. The germline V and J ends were trimmed by 5 bases and 1 base, with 8 bases remaining between them. The CDR3 reads CASSEGQNTEAFF. CDR3 sequence (DNA): TGTGCCAGCTCAGAGGGACAGAACACTGAAGCTTTCTTT.

The chain is built from TRBV7-8 and TRBJ1-4, with 9 bases aligning to TRBD1. Germline CDR1 SGHVS, CDR2 FQNEAQ. The CDR3 runs to 15 residues. V shed 3 bases and J 6 bases; nucleotides not matched to a gene: 5. The DNA for the CDR3 is TGTGCCAGCAGCTTCTATGGGACAGGGCATGAAAAACTGTTTTTT. Amino acids: CASSFYGTGHEKLFF.

The V call is TRBV18, the J call TRBJ2-2, with D possibly matching TRBD1 (6 bases). The CDR3 spans 13 residues. CDR1 is KGHSH, CDR2 LQKENI, per germline. Trimming took 4 bases from V and 6 from J, leaving 9 bases between them. CDR3 protein: CASSRQGPGELFF. The DNA for the CDR3 is TGTGCCAGCTCACGCCAGGGGCCCGGGGAGCTGTTTTTT.

The rearrangement uses TRBV29-1 and TRBJ2-7, with D possibly TRBD2 on 6 matching bases. Looked up from germline, CDR1 is SQVTM and CDR2 is ANQGSEA. CDR3 size: 14 residues. Trimming removed 6 bases from V and 4 bases from J, with 19 bases in between. CDR3 nucleotide sequence: TGCAGCGTCTCGCCGGGAGCCCTTAGGTACGAGCAGTACTTC. The encoded protein is CSVSPGALRYEQYF.

This chain links TRBV9 with TRBJ2-3; tentative D call: TRBD1 (5 bases). In germline, CDR1 is SGDLS, CDR2 YYNGEE. CDR3 length: 16 amino acids. V was shortened by 0 bases and J by 2 bases, with 13 bases between the two germline ends. The CDR3 is CASSVGGAQNTDTQYF. The CDR3 coding sequence is TGTGCCAGCAGCGTAGGTGGGGCGCAAAACACAGATACGCAGTATTTT.

In nucleotides, the CDR3 is TGTGCCAGCAGCCAAGAAATGGCAGGGGGGGAGACCCAGTACTTC. As protein: CASSQEMAGGETQYF. J is TRBJ2-5 and V is TRBV3-1 (or the pseudogene TRBV3-2), with D perhaps TRBD1 (7 bases). The CDR3 runs to 15 residues. In germline, CDR1 is LGHDT, CDR2 YNNKEL (reference sequence). The V gene lost 0 bases and the J gene lost 5 bases, with 13 bases spanning the gap.

This chain links TRBV7-8 with TRBJ1-2; tentatively, D is TRBD1 (5 bases). V dropped 3 bases and J dropped 6 bases, with 17 bases sitting between them. Germline CDR1 and CDR2: SGHVS and FQNEAQ. The CDR3 length is 15 residues. The CDR3 DNA is TGTGCCAGCAGCTTTCGTCAGGGTCTTAAAGATGGCTACACCTTC. Encoded protein: CASSFRQGLKDGYTF.

The chain has TRBV5-8 and TRBJ2-7; D may be TRBD2 (5 bases). The CDR3 spans 13 residues. Per germline, CDR1 SGHTS and CDR2 YDEGEE. Trimming pared 2 bases from V and 4 bases from J, leaving 10 bases between. CDR3 sequence reads: CASSFGGLYEQYF. In nucleotides, the CDR3 is TGTGCCAGCAGCTTCGGCGGACTTTACGAGCAGTACTTC.

The V gene is TRBV15, the J gene TRBJ1-1; D is unresolved. CDR1 and CDR2 from the germline V gene are LNHNV and YYDKDF (reference sequence). Deletions cut 4 bases from V and 4 bases from J, with 7 bases between. The CDR3 runs to 12 residues. The CDR3 bases are TGTGCCACCAGCATAGGAGGCACTGAAGCTTTCTTT. This translates into CATSIGGTEAFF.

V gene TRBV11-2 combines with J gene TRBJ2-7; D is unclear. Germline CDR1 SGHAT, CDR2 FQNNGV. The CDR3 consists of 13 residues. Deletions cut 3 bases from V and 3 bases from J, with 9 bases between. CDR3 nucleotides: TGTGCCAGCAGCTTTTCCTATAGCTACGAGCAGTACTTC. Translation gives CASSFSYSYEQYF.

The chain has TRBV5-1 and TRBJ2-7; D might be TRBD1 (6 bases). Trimming removed 2 bases from V and 2 bases from J, with 11 bases in between. Per the germline V gene, CDR1 is SGHRS and CDR2 is YFSETQ. CDR3 length: 14 amino acids. CDR3 in amino acids: CASSFRGSPYEQYF. The CDR3 nucleotides are TGCGCCAGCAGCTTCAGGGGTTCCCCCTACGAGCAGTACTTC. Together with reference TRBV5-1 and TRBJ2-7, the CDR3 gives the full variable domain: KAGVTQTPRYLIKTRGQQVTLSCSPISGHRSVSWYQQTPGQGLQFLFEYFSETQRNKGNFPGRFSGRQFSNSRSEMNVSTLELGDSALYLCASSFRGSPYEQYFGPGTRLTVT.

This clone appeared once. The chain couples TRBV6-2 or TRBV6-3 to TRBJ2-2, with 11 bases fitting TRBD2. Germline V gene data show CDR1 as MNHEY and CDR2 as SVGEGT. The ends lost 4 bases at V and 4 bases at J; junction bases unmatched: 11. The CDR3 has 18 residues. The CDR3: CASSFGLAGTRSTGELFF. For the CDR3, the DNA is TGTGCCAGCAGTTTCGGACTAGCGGGCACTCGCAGCACCGGGGAGCTGTTTTTT.

This clone showed up just once. This chain joins TRBV28 and TRBJ1-2, with 7 nucleotides matching TRBD1. J was trimmed by 10 bases and V by 4 bases; bases with no gene match: 9. Germline values: CDR1 MDHEN, CDR2 SYDVKM. CDR3 length equals 13 residues. CDR3 protein: CASSWRTGWVYTF. The CDR3 DNA is TGTGCCAGCAGTTGGCGGACAGGCTGGGTCTACACCTTC.

V usage is TRBV28 and J usage is TRBJ2-3; D might be TRBD2 (7 bases). Germline loops: CDR1 MDHEN, CDR2 SYDVKM. With 6 bases removed from V and 3 bases from J, the gap between germline ends came to 22 bases. The CDR3 is 17 residues long. The DNA for the CDR3 is TGTGCCAGCAGCCCCGTTAGCGAGGGGGGGTTAACAGATACGCAGTATTTT. Translation: CASSPVSEGGLTDTQYF.

The chain employs TRBV5-4 and TRBJ1-4; 9 bases map to TRBD1. The V segment lost 4 bases and the J segment 5 bases; nucleotides outside the gene matches: 6. CDR1 is SGHNT, CDR2 YYREEE, per germline (reference sequence). This CDR3 comprises 15 residues. CDR3 in DNA: TGTGCCAGCAGCCCCTGGACAGGGGTAAATGAAAAACTGTTTTTT. Residues: CASSPWTGVNEKLFF.

This clone is a singleton in its sample. This chain uses TRBV28 with TRBJ2-7; possibly TRBD2 for D (6 bases). This CDR3 is built from 17 residues. The V gene's germline CDR1 is MDHEN and CDR2 SYDVKM. Trimming left V 2 bases short and J 3 bases short, with 20 bases between. The CDR3 is CASSLLAGRKNYYEQYF. The DNA of the CDR3 is TGTGCCAGCAGTTTACTAGCCGGGAGAAAAAACTACTACGAGCAGTACTTC.

CDR3 sequence (DNA): TGCGCCAGCAGCTTGGGGGCAGACATTCGGGGAGAGACCCAGTACTTC. Translated: CASSLGADIRGETQYF. The gene calls are TRBV5-1 and TRBJ2-5, with D possibly being TRBD2 (5 bases). V shed 0 bases and J shed 4 bases, with 16 bases lying between them. The CDR3 sequence is 16 residues long. Germline lookup yields CDR1 SGHRS and CDR2 YFSETQ.

This rearrangement joins TRBV21-1 to TRBJ2-5; TRBD1, as called in the table, went unchecked against the DNA. TRBV21-1 counts as a pseudogene. This CDR3 has 14 amino acids. In DNA, the CDR3 is TGTGCCAGCAGCCCGGACAGGGGCCCAGAGACCCAGTACTTC. The encoded protein is CASSPDRGPETQYF.

V and J are TRBV7-2 and TRBJ2-5; 9 nucleotides line up with TRBD2. This CDR3 spans 14 amino acids. Germline CDR1 and CDR2: SGHTA and FQGNSA. V lost 8 bases, J lost 3 bases, and 7 bases stayed unmatched. The CDR3: CASDLTSGKETQYF. For the CDR3, the DNA is TGTGCCAGCGACTTGACTAGCGGAAAAGAGACCCAGTACTTC.

The chain links TRBV21-1 to TRBJ1-2; the tabulated D call, TRBD1, remains unverified against the DNA. TRBV21-1 is classified as a pseudogene. This CDR3 spans 15 amino acids. The CDR3 nucleotides read TGTGCCAGCAGCAAAGGGGTCAGGGATCGGAATGGCTACACCTTC. Translated, it gives CASSKGVRDRNGYTF.

The count of this clone is one. The chain links TRBV11-3 to TRBJ2-2; TRBD2 aligns across 9 bases. Germline V gives CDR1 SGHNT, CDR2 YENEEA. The CDR3 is 14 residues long. Losses at the gene ends were 3 bases for V and 7 bases for J; bases not matched to a gene: 3. CDR3 sequence (DNA): TGTGCCAGCAGCTTGGGACTAGCTGGCGGGGAGCTGTTTTTT. Translating it yields CASSLGLAGGELFF. Complete variable domain (other parts from reference TRBV11-3 and TRBJ2-2): EAGVVQSPRYKIIEKKQPVAFWCNPISGHNTLYWYLQNLGQGPELLIRYENEEAVDDSQLPKDRFSAERLKGVDSTLKIQPAELGDSAVYLCASSLGLAGGELFFGEGSRLTVL.

The chain recombines TRBV7-8 with TRBJ1-2; 8 bases match TRBD1. This CDR3 contains 13 residues. After removal of 4 bases from V and 8 bases from J, the junction contained 6 bases not matched to a gene. Germline V gene sequence: CDR1 SGHVS, CDR2 FQNEAQ. The CDR3 reads CASSYQGAWGYTF. The CDR3 DNA follows: TGTGCCAGCAGCTACCAGGGGGCCTGGGGCTACACCTTC.

The chain combines TRBV6-5 with TRBJ2-2; D is possibly TRBD1 (5 bases). The CDR3 contains 12 residues. Germline-derived CDR1 and CDR2 are MNHEY and SVGAGI. In DNA form, the CDR3 reads TGTGCGGGTCAGGGGAACACCGGGGAGCTGTTTTTT. Translation: CAGQGNTGELFF.

With respect to this clone: This specimen includes other DNA sequences encoding the same CDR3. This sequence joins TRBV19 and TRBJ2-1; 11 bases map to TRBD2. Germline V CDR1 and CDR2: LNHDA, SQIVND (reference sequence). This CDR3 is 15 amino acids long. V shed 5 bases and J 4 bases; nucleotides not matched to a gene: 4. The CDR3 DNA is TGTGCCAGTAGTGTTACTAGCGGGGGTTACAATGAGCAGTTCTTC. Amino acid sequence: CASSVTSGGYNEQFF.

This clone has only a few counts. V gene TRBV14 combines with J gene TRBJ1-1; D might be TRBD1 (6 bases). V lost 3 bases and J lost 1, with 6 bases in between. This CDR3 is 13 amino acids long. In germline, CDR1 is SGHDN, CDR2 FVKESK. DNA of the CDR3: TGTGCCAGCAGCCAGGACAGGAACACTGAAGCTTTCTTT. Its translation: CASSQDRNTEAFF.

The chain uses TRBV4-3 and TRBJ2-7; maybe TRBD1 (6 bases). From germline, CDR1 is LGHNA and CDR2 YSLEER. V lost 4 bases to trimming and J lost 2 bases, with 15 bases between them. The length of the CDR3 is 15 residues. The CDR3 loop is CASSPGIRGPYEQYF. The CDR3 DNA is TGCGCCAGCAGCCCCGGGATCAGGGGTCCCTACGAGCAGTACTTC.

The J gene is TRBJ2-7, the V gene TRBV3-1 (or the pseudogene TRBV3-2); D unresolved. V lost 3 bases, J lost 4 bases, and 16 bases lay in between. This CDR3 comprises 15 residues. Germline CDR1 LGHDT, CDR2 YNNKEL (reference sequence). The chain's CDR3 is CASSHFSHSIYEQYF. In nucleotides, the CDR3 is TGTGCCAGCAGCCACTTCTCACACAGCATATACGAGCAGTACTTC.

This rearrangement joins TRBV6-2 or TRBV6-3 to TRBJ1-5; D uncertain. Between the trimmed V and J ends, which lost 5 bases and 1 base, there was a span of 18 bases. Germline V lookup: CDR1 MNHEY, CDR2 SVGEGT. This CDR3 comprises 17 residues. The CDR3 nucleotides are TGTGCCAGCAGTAGCCCCGGTGGAGGGCAGAGCAATCAGCCCCAGCATTTT. Encoded protein: CASSSPGGGQSNQPQHF.